The present T cell receptor (beta chain) was sequenced within a study of control samples from healthy donors and cancer patients. Clones were sequenced by immunoSEQ multiplex PCR, and TCRdb holds only the in-frame ones, with some missing. The table has around 90,000 clones, about 89% seen once. The TCR comes from a man aged 25 to 40 in good health. Material for sequencing was blood.

The DNA of the CDR3 is TGCGCCAGCAGCCAAACCACCCACGGCAACTATGGCTACACCTTC. Its protein is CASSQTTHGNYGYTF. The V and J genes are TRBV4-1 and TRBJ1-2; D gene uncertain. Germline V gives CDR1 MGHRA, CDR2 YSYEKL. Trimming took 2 bases from V and 2 from J, leaving 12 bases between them. CDR3 length: 15 amino acids.